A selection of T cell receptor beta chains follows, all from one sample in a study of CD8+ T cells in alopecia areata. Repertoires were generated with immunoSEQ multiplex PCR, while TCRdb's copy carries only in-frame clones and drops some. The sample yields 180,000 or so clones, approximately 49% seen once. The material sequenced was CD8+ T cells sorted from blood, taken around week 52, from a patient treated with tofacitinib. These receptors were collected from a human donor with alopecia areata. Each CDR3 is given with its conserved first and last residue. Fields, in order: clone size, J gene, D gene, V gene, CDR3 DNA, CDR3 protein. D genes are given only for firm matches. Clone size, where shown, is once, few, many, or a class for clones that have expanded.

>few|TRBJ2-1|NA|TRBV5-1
TGCGCCAGCAGCTTGGGTCAGCTATACGATGAGCAGTTCTTC
CASSLGQLYDEQFF
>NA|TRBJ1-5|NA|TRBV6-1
TGTGCCAGCAGTGAAGTGCGGTCCTGGAAGCAGCCCCAGCATTTT
CASSEVRSWKQPQHF
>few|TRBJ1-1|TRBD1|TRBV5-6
TGTGCCAGCAGCACCGGGACAGGGGTAACTGAAGCTTTCTTT
CASSTGTGVTEAFF
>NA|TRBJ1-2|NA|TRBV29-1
TGCAGCGCTTCAGGGAACGTTGGCTACACCTTC
CSASGNVGYTF
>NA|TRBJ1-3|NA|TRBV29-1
TGCAGCGTTGAGGGGGACCTGACCTCCTCTGGAAACACCATATATTTT
CSVEGDLTSSGNTIYF
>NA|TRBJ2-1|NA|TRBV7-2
TGTGCCAGCAGCTTGGGGTACAATGAGCAGTTCTTC
CASSLGYNEQFF
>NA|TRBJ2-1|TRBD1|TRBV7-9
TGTGCCAGCAGCTTGGTGACAGGGGGCACCTACAATGAGCAGTTCTTC
CASSLVTGGTYNEQFF
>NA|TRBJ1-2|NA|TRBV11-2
TGTGCCAGCAGCCGAGGACTGGACTATGGCTACACCTTC
CASSRGLDYGYTF
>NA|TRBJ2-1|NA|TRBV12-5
TGTGCTAGTGGTTTGGTACCTCACAATGAGCAGTTCTTC
CASGLVPHNEQFF
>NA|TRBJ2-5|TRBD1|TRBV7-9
TGTGCCAGCAGCTCCCCGGACAGGGTTGGAGAGACCCAGTACTTC
CASSSPDRVGETQYF
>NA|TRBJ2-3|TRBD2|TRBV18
TGTGCCAGCTCACCACGACTAGCGGGGAACACAGATACGCAGTATTTT
CASSPRLAGNTDTQYF
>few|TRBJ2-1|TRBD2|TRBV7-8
TGTGCCAGCAGCTTAGCTAGCGGGGGGACGCCCCACAATGAGCAGTTCTTC
CASSLASGGTPHNEQFF
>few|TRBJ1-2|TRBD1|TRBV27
TGTGCCAGCAGTTCATCCGGCAGGGGGAATGGCTACACCTTC
CASSSSGRGNGYTF
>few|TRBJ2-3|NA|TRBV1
TGCACCAGCAGCCAAGATCGGAGGCGGGGGGGCACAGATACGCAGTATTTT
CTSSQDRRRGGTDTQYF
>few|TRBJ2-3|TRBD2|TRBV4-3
TGCGCCAGCAGCCACATGACTAGCGGGGTTCAGGGGAATACGCAGTATTTT
CASSHMTSGVQGNTQYF
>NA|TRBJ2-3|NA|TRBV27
TGTGCCAGCAGGGCTAGCACAGATACGCAGTATTTT
CASRASTDTQYF
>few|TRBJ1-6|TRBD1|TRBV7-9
TGTGCCAGCAGCGCGACAGGGGAACCCCTCCACTTT
CASSATGEPLHF
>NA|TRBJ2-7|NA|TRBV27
TGTGCCAGCAGCCCGGGACAAGCCTACGAGCAGTACTTC
CASSPGQAYEQYF
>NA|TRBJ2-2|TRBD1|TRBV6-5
TGTGCCAGCAGTTACTACCGGCAGGGGGTGACCGGGGAGCTGTTTTTT
CASSYYRQGVTGELFF
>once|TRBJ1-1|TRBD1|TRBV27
TGTGCCAGCAGTTTATCGGGGCAGGGGGCTGGCACTGAAGCTTTCTTT
CASSLSGQGAGTEAFF
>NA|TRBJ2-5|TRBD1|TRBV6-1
TGTGCCAGCAGTGAAGCGCACGGGACAGGGGTCGGGGAGACCCAGTACTTC
CASSEAHGTGVGETQYF
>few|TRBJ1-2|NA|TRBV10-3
TGTGCCATCAGTGAGGGACATAGCAACTATGGCTACACCTTC
CAISEGHSNYGYTF
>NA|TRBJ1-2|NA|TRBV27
TGTGCCAGCAGTCTAACAGGGTCTAGATATGGCTACACCTTC
CASSLTGSRYGYTF
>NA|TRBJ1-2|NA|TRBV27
TGTGCCAGCAGTCAGGCAGGGGAACCTAACTATGGCTACACCTTC
CASSQAGEPNYGYTF
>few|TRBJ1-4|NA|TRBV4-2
TGTGCCAGCAGCCCCTCAGGGATCGATGAAAAACTGTTTTTT
CASSPSGIDEKLFF
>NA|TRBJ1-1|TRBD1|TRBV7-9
TGTGCCAGCAGCTTGCCGGACAGGGGAGGGCCTGAAGCTTTCTTT
CASSLPDRGGPEAFF
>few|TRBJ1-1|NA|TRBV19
TGTGCCAGTAGTATGGGCCCCGGCACTGAAGCTTTCTTT
CASSMGPGTEAFF
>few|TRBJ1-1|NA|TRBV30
TGTGCCTGGACGGGGGGCATTTCTATGAACACTGAAGCTTTCTTT
CAWTGGISMNTEAFF
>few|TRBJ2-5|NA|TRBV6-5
TGTGCCAGCAGTGTCACGGGGGAAGAGACCCAGTACTTC
CASSVTGEETQYF